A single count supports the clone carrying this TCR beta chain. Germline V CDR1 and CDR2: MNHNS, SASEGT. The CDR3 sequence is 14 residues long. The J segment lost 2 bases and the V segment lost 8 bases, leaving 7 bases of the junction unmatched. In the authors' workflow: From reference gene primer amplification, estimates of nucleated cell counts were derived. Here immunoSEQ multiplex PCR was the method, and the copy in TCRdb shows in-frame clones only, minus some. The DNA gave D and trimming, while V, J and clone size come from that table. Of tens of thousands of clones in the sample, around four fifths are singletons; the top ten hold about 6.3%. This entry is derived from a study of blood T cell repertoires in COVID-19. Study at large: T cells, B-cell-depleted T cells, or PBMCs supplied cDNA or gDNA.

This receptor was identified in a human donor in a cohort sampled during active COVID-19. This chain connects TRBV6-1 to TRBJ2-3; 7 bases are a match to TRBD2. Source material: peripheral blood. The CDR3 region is CASRREGHTDTQYF. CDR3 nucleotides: TGTGCCAGCCGGAGGGAGGGCCACACAGATACGCAGTATTTT.